Shown below are 14 T cell receptor beta chains from a single sample sequenced in a study of blood T cell repertoires in COVID-19. Repertoires were generated with immunoSEQ multiplex PCR, while TCRdb's copy carries only in-frame clones and drops some. Counted here are tens of thousands of clones, about 86% occurring once; the ten biggest clones make up over 1.3%. Sequencing used peripheral blood. These receptors were collected from a woman in her sixties or seventies with acute or convalescent COVID-19.

The chain joins TRBV10-3 to TRBJ1-5, with 8 bases lining up with TRBD1. J was trimmed by 0 bases and V by 3 bases; bases with no gene match: 4. The CDR3 has 16 amino acids. Germline V gene sequence: CDR1 ENHRY, CDR2 SYGVKD. For the CDR3, the DNA is TGTGCCATCAGTGATGGACAGGGCGGTAGCAATCAGCCCCAGCATTTT. Translation gives CAISDGQGGSNQPQHF.

The chain carries TRBV5-6 and TRBJ1-1; D call uncertain. CDR1 is SGHDT, CDR2 YYEEEE, per germline. This CDR3 comprises 15 residues. Trimming shortened V by 0 bases and J by 1 base, and 10 bases separated the two germline ends. The CDR3 loop reads CASSLVQAPNTEAFF. The CDR3 DNA is TGTGCCAGCAGCTTGGTGCAGGCCCCGAACACTGAAGCTTTCTTT.

The chain carries TRBV15 and TRBJ1-6; D may be TRBD1 (6 bases). In germline, CDR1 is LNHNV, CDR2 YYDKDF (reference sequence). Trimming took 0 bases from V and 7 from J, leaving 10 bases between them. This CDR3 is 15 amino acids long. The CDR3 DNA reads as TGTGCCACCAGCAGAGATCCAGGGGCCAATTCACCCCTCCACTTT. Its translation is CATSRDPGANSPLHF.

The J gene is TRBJ1-1, the V gene TRBV3-1 (or the pseudogene TRBV3-2); possible D gene TRBD1, 6 bases. CDR3 size: 16 residues. The V end was cut by 0 bases, the J end by 0 bases, with 11 bases between. Germline loops: CDR1 LGHDT, CDR2 YNNKEL (reference sequence). CDR3 nucleotide sequence: TGTGCCAGCAGCCAAGAGGCCTGGACAGTGAACACTGAAGCTTTCTTT. Translation gives CASSQEAWTVNTEAFF.

V is TRBV5-4 and J is TRBJ2-5; a possible D gene is TRBD1 (5 bases). The CDR3 sequence is 14 residues long. In germline, CDR1 is SGHNT, CDR2 YYREEE (reference sequence). The V end was cut by 2 bases, the J end by 4 bases, with 12 bases between. The CDR3, as DNA: TGTGCCAGCAGCTTAGACAGAGAAACAGAGACCCAGTACTTC. This encodes CASSLDRETETQYF.

Only one count was recorded for this clone. The chain has TRBV24-1 and TRBJ2-2; 15 nucleotides agree with TRBD2. This CDR3 region has 16 residues. Per germline, CDR1 KGHDR and CDR2 SFDVKD. V lost 10 bases to trimming and J lost 0 bases; unmatched junction nucleotides: 2. The CDR3 DNA reads TGTGCCACGGGACTAGCGGGGGGCCCGAACACCGGGGAGCTGTTTTTT. Its translation: CATGLAGGPNTGELFF.

This sequence joins TRBV10-3 and TRBJ2-7; TRBD2 matches 8 bases. The CDR3 length is 16 residues. Germline loops: CDR1 ENHRY, CDR2 SYGVKD. V trimming: 0 bases; J trimming: 0 bases; junction bases outside the gene matches: 4. This CDR3 reads CAISESVAGYSYEQYF. CDR3 DNA: TGTGCCATCAGTGAGTCGGTAGCGGGATACTCCTACGAGCAGTACTTC.

The DNA of the CDR3 is TGTGCCAGCAGCTTTGCCCCGGGACAGGTTAATTCACCCCTCCACTTT. Its protein product is CASSFAPGQVNSPLHF. This chain connects TRBV5-4 to TRBJ1-6; TRBD1 aligns across 8 bases. Unmatched junction bases numbered 7, after V lost 2 bases and J lost 6 bases. Germline V gene data show CDR1 as SGHNT and CDR2 as YYREEE (reference sequence). The length of the CDR3 is 16 residues.

V gene TRBV18 combines with J gene TRBJ1-2, with D hard to call. With 3 bases removed from V and 5 bases from J, the gap between germline ends came to 10 bases. Germline CDR1 KGHSH, CDR2 LQKENI. The CDR3 is 13 amino acids. The CDR3 nucleotides read TGTGCCAGCTCACCGGACTCGGCTTATGGCTACACCTTC. Translated, it gives CASSPDSAYGYTF.

Only a few counts were recorded for this clone. The V call is TRBV13, the J call TRBJ2-1; D is uncertain. The CDR3 spans 14 residues. Trimming took off 2 bases at V and 4 bases at J, with 9 bases between the two ends. Germline CDR1 PRHDT, CDR2 FYEKMQ (reference sequence). CDR3 in amino acids: CASSLRWAYNEQFF. The CDR3 bases are TGTGCCAGCAGCTTAAGATGGGCTTACAATGAGCAGTTCTTC.

V and J are TRBV6-5 and TRBJ1-2; TRBD1 aligns across 9 bases. Germline V gene data show CDR1 as MNHEY and CDR2 as SVGAGI. This CDR3 comprises 15 residues. Trimming cost V 3 bases and J 3 bases; bases outside gene matches: 5. CDR3 sequence (DNA): TGTGCCAGCAGTTATACCAACAGGGGGCACTATGGCTACACCTTC. Residues: CASSYTNRGHYGYTF.

V usage is TRBV6-5 and J usage is TRBJ2-3; 8 bases agree with TRBD2. The V gene's germline CDR1 is MNHEY and CDR2 SVGAGI. This CDR3 has 14 amino acids. V was clipped by 6 bases and J by 3 bases; unmatched bases: 5. The CDR3 reads CASRLAGLTDTQYF. The CDR3 DNA sequence: TGTGCCAGCAGATTAGCGGGACTAACAGATACGCAGTATTTT.

This chain links TRBV27 with TRBJ1-6; D may be TRBD1 (6 bases). V lost 6 bases and J 9 bases, leaving 9 bases between the germline ends. The CDR3 spans 12 residues. Per the germline V gene, CDR1 is MNHEY and CDR2 is SMNVEV (reference sequence). CDR3 residues: CASSIQGSPLHF. The CDR3 coding sequence is TGTGCCAGCAGCATACAGGGTTCACCCCTCCACTTT.

The chain couples TRBV19 to TRBJ1-1, with D tentatively TRBD1 (6 bases). CDR1 and CDR2 (germline): LNHDA, SQIVND (reference sequence). Trimming removed 5 bases at V and 2 bases at J, with 9 bases between. CDR3 length: 13 residues. CDR3 region: CASSYRANTEAFF. CDR3 bases: TGTGCCAGTAGTTACAGGGCTAACACTGAAGCTTTCTTT.